This T cell receptor beta chain was sequenced in a study of cytomegalovirus exposure and HLA in healthy donors. Study results and caveats: The study listed some 160 cytomegalovirus-associated TCR beta chains.

As to this clone: The antigen is not known.

V was pared by 0 bases and J by 2 bases, with 6 bases between. CDR3 length equals 15 residues. Looked up from germline, CDR1 is SGDLS and CDR2 is YYNGEE. The protocol was immunoSEQ multiplex PCR, while the TCRdb copy is restricted to in-frame clones and leaves out a portion. Here the sample spans over 85,000 clones, approximately 90% being singletons. The specimen was PBMCs. The rearrangement links TRBV9 to TRBJ2-6; possibly TRBD1 for D (5 bases). This clonotype originated in a woman in her thirties in good health and CMV-seropositive. DNA of the CDR3: TGTGCCAGCAGCGTAGCCAGGGCTGGGGCCAACGTCCTGACTTTC. Translating it yields CASSVARAGANVLTF.